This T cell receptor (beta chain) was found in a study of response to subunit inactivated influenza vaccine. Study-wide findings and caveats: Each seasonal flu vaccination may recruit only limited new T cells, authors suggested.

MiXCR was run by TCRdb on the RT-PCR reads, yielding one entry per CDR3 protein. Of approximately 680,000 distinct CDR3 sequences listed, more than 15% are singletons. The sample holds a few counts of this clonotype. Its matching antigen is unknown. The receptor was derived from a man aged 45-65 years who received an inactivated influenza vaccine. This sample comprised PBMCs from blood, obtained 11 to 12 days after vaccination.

CDR3 sequence (DNA): TGTGCCAGCAGCACGACAGGGGGTGAGCAGTTCTTC. It specifies CASSTTGGEQFF. The V call is TRBV12-3 or TRBV12-4, the J call TRBJ2-1; 9 nucleotides agree with TRBD1. This CDR3 is built from 12 residues. V dropped 6 bases and J dropped 9; count of bases not matched to a gene: 3.